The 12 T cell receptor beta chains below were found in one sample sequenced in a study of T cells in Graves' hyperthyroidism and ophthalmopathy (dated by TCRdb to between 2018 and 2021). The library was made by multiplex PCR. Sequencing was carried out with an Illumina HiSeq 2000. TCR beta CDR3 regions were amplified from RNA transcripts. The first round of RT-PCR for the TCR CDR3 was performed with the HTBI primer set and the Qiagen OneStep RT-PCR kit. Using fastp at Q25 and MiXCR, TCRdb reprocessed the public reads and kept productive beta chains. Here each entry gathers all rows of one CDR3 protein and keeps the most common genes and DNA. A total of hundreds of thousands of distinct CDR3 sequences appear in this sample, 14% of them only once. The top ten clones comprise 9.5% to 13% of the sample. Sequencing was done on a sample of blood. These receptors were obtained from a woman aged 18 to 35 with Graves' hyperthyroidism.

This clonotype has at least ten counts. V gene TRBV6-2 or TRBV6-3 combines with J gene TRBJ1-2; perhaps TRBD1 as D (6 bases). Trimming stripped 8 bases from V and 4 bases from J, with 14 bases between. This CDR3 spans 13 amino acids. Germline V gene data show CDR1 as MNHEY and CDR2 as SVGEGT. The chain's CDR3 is CASGRGPGYGYTF. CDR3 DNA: TGTGCCAGCGGTCGGGGGCCCGGCTATGGCTACACCTTC.

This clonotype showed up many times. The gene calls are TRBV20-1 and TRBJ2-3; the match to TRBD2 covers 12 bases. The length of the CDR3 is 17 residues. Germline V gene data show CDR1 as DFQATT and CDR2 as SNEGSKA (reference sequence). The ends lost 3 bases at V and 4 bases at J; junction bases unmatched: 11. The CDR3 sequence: CSASGEMTSGSPDTQYF. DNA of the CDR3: TGCAGTGCTAGCGGGGAAATGACTAGCGGGAGCCCAGATACGCAGTATTTT.

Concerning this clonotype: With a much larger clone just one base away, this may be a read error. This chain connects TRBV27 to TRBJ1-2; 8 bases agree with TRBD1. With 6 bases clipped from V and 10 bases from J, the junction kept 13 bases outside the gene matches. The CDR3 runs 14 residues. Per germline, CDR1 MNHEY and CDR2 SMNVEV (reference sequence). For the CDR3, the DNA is TGTGCCAGCAGCCGGACAGGGAGGGGGGGTATCTACACCTTC. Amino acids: CASSRTGRGGIYTF.

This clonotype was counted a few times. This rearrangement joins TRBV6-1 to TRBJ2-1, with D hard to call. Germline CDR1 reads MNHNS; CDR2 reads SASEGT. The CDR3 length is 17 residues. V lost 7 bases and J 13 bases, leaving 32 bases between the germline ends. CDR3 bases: TGTGCCAGCAACCCCTTACGTCCGCCAGCGAGACCTGACGTACAGTTCTTC. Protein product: CASNPLRPPARPDVQFF.

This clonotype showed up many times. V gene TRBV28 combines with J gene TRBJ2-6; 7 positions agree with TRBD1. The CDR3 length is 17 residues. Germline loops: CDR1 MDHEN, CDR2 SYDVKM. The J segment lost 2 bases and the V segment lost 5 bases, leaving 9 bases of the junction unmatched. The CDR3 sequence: CASSPTFTGAGANVLTF. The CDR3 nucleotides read TGTGCCAGCAGTCCGACATTCACAGGGGCTGGGGCCAACGTCCTGACTTTC.

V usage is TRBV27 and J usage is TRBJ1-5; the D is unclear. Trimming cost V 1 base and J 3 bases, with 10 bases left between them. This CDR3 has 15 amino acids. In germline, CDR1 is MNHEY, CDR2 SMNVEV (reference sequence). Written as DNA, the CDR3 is TGTGCCAGCAGTTTATACCCGGGCCCCAATCAGCCCCAGCATTTT. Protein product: CASSLYPGPNQPQHF.

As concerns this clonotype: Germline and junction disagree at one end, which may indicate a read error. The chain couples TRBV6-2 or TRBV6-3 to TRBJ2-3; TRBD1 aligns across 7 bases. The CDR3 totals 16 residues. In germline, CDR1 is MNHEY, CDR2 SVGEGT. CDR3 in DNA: TGTGCCGGCAGGGGGATCCCCGGAGCCGGCACAGATACGCAGTATTTT. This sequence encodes CAGRGIPGAGTDTQYF.

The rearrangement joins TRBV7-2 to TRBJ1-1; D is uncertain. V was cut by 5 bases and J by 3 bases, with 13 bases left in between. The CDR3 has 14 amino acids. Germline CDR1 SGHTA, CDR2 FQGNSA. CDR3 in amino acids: CASSASWEYTEAFF. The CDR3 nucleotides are TGTGCCAGCAGCGCCTCTTGGGAGTACACTGAAGCTTTCTTT.

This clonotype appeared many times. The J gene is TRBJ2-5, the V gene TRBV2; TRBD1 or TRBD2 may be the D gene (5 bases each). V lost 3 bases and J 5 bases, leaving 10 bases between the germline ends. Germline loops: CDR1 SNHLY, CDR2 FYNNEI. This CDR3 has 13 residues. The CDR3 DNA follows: TGTGCCAGCAGTGAGGAAGGGACCGAGACCCAGTACTTC. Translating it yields CASSEEGTETQYF.

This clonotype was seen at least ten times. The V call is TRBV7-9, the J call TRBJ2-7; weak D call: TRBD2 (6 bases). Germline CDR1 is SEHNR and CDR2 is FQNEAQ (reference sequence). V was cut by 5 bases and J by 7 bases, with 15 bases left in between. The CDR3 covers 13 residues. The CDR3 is CASSPSVPEEQYF. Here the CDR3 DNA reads TGTGCCAGCAGCCCTAGCGTTCCGGAGGAGCAGTACTTC. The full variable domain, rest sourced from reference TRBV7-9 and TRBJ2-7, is DTGVSQNPRHKITKRGQNVTFRCDPISEHNRLYWYRQTLGQGPEFLTYFQNEAQLEKSRLLSDRFSAERPKGSFSTLEIQRTEQGDSAMYLCASSPSVPEEQYFGPGTRLTVT.

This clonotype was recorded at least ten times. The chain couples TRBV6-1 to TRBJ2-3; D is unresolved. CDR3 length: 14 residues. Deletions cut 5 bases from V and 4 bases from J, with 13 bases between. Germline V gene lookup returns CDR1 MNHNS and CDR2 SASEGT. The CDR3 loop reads CASSYYRSADTQYF. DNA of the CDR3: TGTGCCAGCAGTTATTATAGGAGTGCAGATACGCAGTATTTT.

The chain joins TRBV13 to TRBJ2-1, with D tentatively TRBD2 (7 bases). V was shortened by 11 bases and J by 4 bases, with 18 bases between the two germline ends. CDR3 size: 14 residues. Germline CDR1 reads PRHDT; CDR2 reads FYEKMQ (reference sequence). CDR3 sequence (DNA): TGTGCCGGAACCGAGGGGGGGGCATACAATGAGCAGTTCTTC. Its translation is CAGTEGGAYNEQFF. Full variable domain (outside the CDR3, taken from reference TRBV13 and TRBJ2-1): AAGVIQSPRHLIKEKRETATLKCYPIPRHDTVYWYQQGPGQDPQFLISFYEKMQSDKGSIPDRFSAQQFSDYHSELNMSSLELGDSALYFCAGTEGGAYNEQFFGPGTRLTVL.